These 9 T cell receptor beta chains originate from one sample sequenced in a study of cytomegalovirus exposure and HLA in healthy donors. PCR employed 60 Vbeta and 13 Jbeta primers. Assay: immunoSEQ multiplex PCR; the TCRdb copy retains only in-frame clones and omits some. The profile shows 80,000 to 100,000 clones, roughly 77% of them singletons. The sequenced material came from PBMCs. The receptors originated from a human donor in good health.

The chain employs TRBV19 and TRBJ1-1, with a possible D match to TRBD1 (6 bases). Trimming pared 6 bases from V and 5 bases from J, leaving 19 bases between. Germline CDR1 reads LNHDA; CDR2 reads SQIVND (reference sequence). This CDR3 is 15 amino acids long. CDR3 sequence (DNA): TGTGCCAGTAGAATAACGGGGGGGGCGCGGACTGAAGCTTTCTTT. Translating gives CASRITGGARTEAFF.

This rearrangement joins TRBV20-1 to TRBJ2-5, with D uncertain. With 5 bases removed from V and 2 bases from J, the gap between germline ends came to 3 bases. The germline gives CDR1 DFQATT, CDR2 SNEGSKA (reference sequence). The CDR3 has 10 residues. CDR3 amino acids: CSAVQETQYF. The DNA for the CDR3 is TGCAGTGCTGTACAAGAGACCCAGTACTTC.

This rearrangement joins TRBV6-7 to TRBJ1-6, with TRBD1 as a possible D gene (6 bases). TRBV6-7 is known as an ORF, though its function is uncertain. V shed 6 bases and J shed 6 bases, with 15 bases lying between them. The CDR3 consists of 15 residues. The CDR3 DNA reads as TGTGCCAGCAGCCTGCGACGGACAGCTAATTCACCCCTCCACTTT. Its protein is CASSLRRTANSPLHF.

The J gene is TRBJ1-5, the V gene TRBV19, with D possibly TRBD1 on 5 matching bases. The V gene lost 5 bases and the J gene lost 2 bases, with 10 bases spanning the gap. Germline CDR1 and CDR2: LNHDA and SQIVND (reference sequence). This CDR3 is built from 14 residues. CDR3 DNA: TGTGCCAGTAGTCTCGCCAGGGGCAATCAGCCCCAGCATTTT. Translation: CASSLARGNQPQHF.

This clone was seen a handful of times. The chain employs TRBV4-2 and TRBJ2-3, with a possible D match to TRBD2 (6 bases). The CDR3 loop spans 18 amino acids. V lost 2 bases, J lost 3 bases, and 21 bases lay in between. Per the germline V gene, CDR1 is LGHNA and CDR2 is YNFKEQ. In DNA, the CDR3 is TGTGCCAGCAGCCAAACGAGCGGACTACCAGGGCCTACAGATACGCAGTATTTT. It is translated as CASSQTSGLPGPTDTQYF.

By share, this clone ranks as medium-sized. The rearrangement uses TRBV10-2 and TRBJ1-1; a possible D gene is TRBD1 (6 bases). Germline V gene sequence: CDR1 WSHSY, CDR2 SAAADI. The CDR3 totals 13 residues. The ends were cut back, 3 bases at V and 8 bases at J, with 13 bases in the middle. For the CDR3, the DNA is TGCGCCAGCAGTGATGGGACACTCCGAGAAGCTTTCTTT. Translating it yields CASSDGTLREAFF.

This clone was counted only a few times. The CDR3 spells CASRLAGGPWDEQFF. For the CDR3, the DNA is TGCGCCAGTCGTCTAGCGGGAGGGCCGTGGGATGAGCAGTTCTTC. The chain joins TRBV5-1 to TRBJ2-1; 12 bases map to TRBD2. The V and J ends lost 8 bases and 8 bases, in that order; junction bases with no gene match: 11. The length of the CDR3 is 15 residues. Germline V lookup: CDR1 SGHRS, CDR2 YFSETQ. The whole variable domain, remainder taken from reference TRBV5-1 and TRBJ2-1, is KAGVTQTPRYLIKTRGQQVTLSCSPISGHRSVSWYQQTPGQGLQFLFEYFSETQRNKGNFPGRFSGRQFSNSRSEMNVSTLELGDSALYLCASRLAGGPWDEQFFGPGTRLTVL.

With regard to this clone: An end of the junction does not agree with germline; a read error may underlie this. The chain has TRBV10-3 and TRBJ2-7; D remains ambiguous. Germline assignment: CDR1 ENHRY and CDR2 SYGVKD. The CDR3 loop spans 12 amino acids. CDR3 nucleotides: TGTGCCGTCAGACCATCGGGTAGCGAGCAGTACTTC. It is translated as CAVRPSGSEQYF.

The chain has TRBV6-5 and TRBJ1-2; 8 nucleotides agree with TRBD1. J lost 7 bases, V lost 5 bases, and 3 bases had no gene match. This CDR3 has 12 amino acids. From germline, CDR1 is MNHEY and CDR2 SVGAGI. The CDR3 region is CASSGGQGGYTF. CDR3 in DNA: TGTGCCAGCAGTGGAGGACAGGGTGGCTACACCTTC.